The sequence of this TCR beta chain was determined in a study of tumor and adjacent non-tumor tissue in lung cancer. Across the study: On average, productive TCRbeta reads reached about 4.17 million per sample.

TCRbeta libraries were built with three rounds of nested PCR, modified from ARM-PCR. TCRdb re-called the multiplex PCR reads with MiXCR, one entry per CDR3 protein. The repertoire holds under 95,000 distinct CDR3 sequences, with more than 80% as singletons. This sample's RNA came from whole unsorted tissue. The normal lung tissue was taken more than 3 cm from the tumor edge. The length of the CDR3 is 16 residues. The V gene end was trimmed by 2 bases and the J gene end by 2 bases; junction bases not matched to a gene: 5. Germline values: CDR1 DFQATT, CDR2 SNEGSKA (reference sequence). Findings and caveats of the study: Top 100 clones took a larger repertoire share in normal lung. Tumor TCR diversity, when higher, was linked to shorter survival. Compared with tumor, normal lung showed significantly lower TCR diversity.

This clonotype was observed many times. The antigen is not known. V usage is TRBV20-1 and J usage is TRBJ2-3; 12 positions match TRBD2. The receptor's source is a man aged 55 to 70 with non-small cell lung cancer. The sequenced sample consisted of distant non-tumor lung tissue. The CDR3 DNA sequence: TGCAGTGCTAGATCCGGACTAGCGGGGAACACAGATACGCAGTATTTT. Protein: CSARSGLAGNTDTQYF.